Sequencing of this TCR beta chain was carried out in a study of blood T cell repertoires in COVID-19. Study-level background: Collection of acute and convalescent COVID-19 samples took place in the United States, Italy and Spain. The analysed material was cDNA or gDNA that came from T cells, B-cell-depleted T cells, or PBMCs.

This CDR3 is built from 12 residues. Germline V gives CDR1 MRHNA, CDR2 SNTAGT. The V end lost 4 bases, the J end lost 7 bases, and 7 bases lay between the germline ends. Authors' analysis steps: Nucleated cell counts were estimated from reference gene primer amplification. Clones were sequenced by immunoSEQ multiplex PCR, and TCRdb holds only the in-frame ones, with some missing. The DNA gave D and trimming, while V, J and clone size come from that table. The repertoire holds about 46,000 clones, with approximately 85% as singletons. The sample consisted of peripheral blood. This clonotype originated in a human donor in a cohort sampled during active COVID-19. The donor label of this sample is uncertain. The chain employs TRBV6-4 and TRBJ2-2; no firm D call. CDR3 bases: TGTGCCAGCAGTGGGTCCGGCGGGGAGCTGTTTTTT. Its protein product is CASSGSGGELFF.